A single sample is the source of the 13 T cell receptor beta chains below, sequenced in a study of shared clonotypes between healthy human individuals. Clones were sequenced by immunoSEQ multiplex PCR, and TCRdb holds only the in-frame ones, with some missing. The table has 550,000 to 650,000 clones, roughly 95% seen once. CD45RO-negative, CCR7-selected cells formed the naive CD8 fraction, which excluded terminally differentiated effector memory CD45RA+ cells. The sequencing input was naive CD8+ T cells sorted from blood. These receptors were collected from a woman aged 25 to 39 in good health.

The V and J genes are TRBV27 and TRBJ2-5; no clear D. The length of the CDR3 is 11 residues. Trimming shortened V by 6 bases and J by 5 bases, and 7 bases separated the two germline ends. CDR1 and CDR2 from the germline V gene are MNHEY and SMNVEV (reference sequence). The CDR3 DNA is TGTGCCAGCAGAATTGGTGAGACCCAGTACTTC. Residues: CASRIGETQYF.

The rearrangement uses TRBV7-8 and TRBJ2-1, with 13 bases lining up with TRBD2. Germline V lookup: CDR1 SGHVS, CDR2 FQNEAQ. This CDR3 is built from 15 residues. The V segment lost 5 bases and the J segment 5 bases; nucleotides outside the gene matches: 3. CDR3 amino acids: CASSLGLAGDNEQFF. The CDR3 DNA is TGTGCCAGCAGCCTCGGACTAGCGGGAGACAATGAGCAGTTCTTC.

The chain employs TRBV29-1 and TRBJ2-5; 7 bases agree with TRBD1. Trimming removed 6 bases from V and 3 bases from J; junction bases left unmatched: 10. This CDR3 region has 14 residues. CDR1 and CDR2 from the germline V gene are SQVTM and ANQGSEA. The CDR3 DNA reads TGCAGCGTCCCCATACTTGGGACAGAAGAGACCCAGTACTTC. Protein: CSVPILGTEETQYF.

The chain carries TRBV5-5 and TRBJ2-7, with 8 nucleotides matching TRBD2. The CDR3 is made up of 15 amino acids. The trim removed 4 bases at V and 2 bases at J, leaving 8 bases unmatched. Germline-derived CDR1 and CDR2 are SGHKS and YYEKEE (reference sequence). This chain's CDR3 is CASSPGGGSAYEQYF. DNA of the CDR3: TGTGCCAGCAGCCCCGGGGGGGGTTCGGCCTACGAGCAGTACTTC.

The chain carries TRBV13 and TRBJ2-7; D remains unclear. V was pared by 1 base and J by 5 bases, with 6 bases between. This CDR3 region has 12 residues. Germline V gene sequence: CDR1 PRHDT, CDR2 FYEKMQ (reference sequence). The CDR3 loop is CASSLEANEQYF. The CDR3 nucleotides read TGTGCCAGCAGCTTAGAAGCGAACGAGCAGTACTTC. Complete variable domain (other parts from reference TRBV13 and TRBJ2-7): AAGVIQSPRHLIKEKRETATLKCYPIPRHDTVYWYQQGPGQDPQFLISFYEKMQSDKGSIPDRFSAQQFSDYHSELNMSSLELGDSALYFCASSLEANEQYFGPGTRLTVT.

The rearrangement uses TRBV5-1 and TRBJ2-2, with TRBD2 as a possible D gene (6 bases). The germline V and J ends were trimmed by 0 bases and 3 bases, with 15 bases remaining between them. CDR1 SGHRS and CDR2 YFSETQ come from the germline V gene. This CDR3 spans 17 amino acids. In DNA, the CDR3 is TGCGCCAGCAGCTTGGGGGCGGCGGGACCTTACACCGGGGAGCTGTTTTTT. Protein sequence: CASSLGAAGPYTGELFF.

V gene TRBV4-1 combines with J gene TRBJ2-7; D is possibly TRBD1 (5 bases). Germline V CDR1 and CDR2: MGHRA, YSYEKL. The CDR3 has 16 amino acids. Trimming pared 1 base from V and 6 bases from J, leaving 19 bases between. In nucleotides, the CDR3 is TGCGCCAGCAGCCAAGGTTTTCAGGGATCTTCTACCGAGCAGTACTTC. As protein: CASSQGFQGSSTEQYF.

The chain employs TRBV28 and TRBJ1-3; unclear D gene. Germline CDR1 reads MDHEN; CDR2 reads SYDVKM. Deletions cut 2 bases from V and 6 bases from J, with 8 bases between. This CDR3 comprises 13 residues. The CDR3 region has the DNA TGTGCCAGCAGTTTAGAAGAGGAAAACACCATATATTTT. It specifies CASSLEEENTIYF. The complete variable domain, with remaining parts taken from reference TRBV28 and TRBJ1-3, reads DVKVTQSSRYLVKRTGEKVFLECVQDMDHENMFWYRQDPGLGLRLIYFSYDVKMKEKGDIPEGYSVSREKKERFSLILESASTNQTSMYLCASSLEEENTIYFGEGSWLTVV.

This chain joins TRBV7-9 and TRBJ2-1, with 7 bases aligning to TRBD2. This CDR3 comprises 16 residues. In germline, CDR1 is SEHNR, CDR2 FQNEAQ (reference sequence). Germline trimming cut 5 bases from V and 6 bases from J; bases unmatched to any gene: 13. The CDR3 protein is CASSRHEGGAFNEQFF. CDR3 DNA: TGTGCCAGCAGCCGGCATGAGGGAGGGGCATTCAATGAGCAGTTCTTC.

The CDR3 sequence: CASSQQISGGSYEQYF. The DNA of the CDR3 is TGCGCCAGCAGCCAACAAATCTCGGGGGGGTCCTACGAGCAGTACTTC. The gene calls are TRBV4-1 and TRBJ2-7; the match to TRBD2 covers 8 bases. Trimming took 2 bases from V and 1 from J; bases not matched to a gene: 7. Germline V gene lookup returns CDR1 MGHRA and CDR2 YSYEKL. The CDR3 spans 16 residues.

This chain uses TRBV4-2 with TRBJ2-5; 12 bases fit TRBD2. CDR1 LGHNA and CDR2 YNFKEQ come from the germline V gene. V was clipped by 5 bases and J by 4 bases; unmatched bases: 8. This CDR3 region has 16 residues. CDR3 loop: CASSESPGLAGETQYF. CDR3 nucleotide sequence: TGTGCCAGCAGCGAGAGCCCGGGACTAGCGGGAGAGACCCAGTACTTC.

The gene calls are TRBV20-1 and TRBJ2-1; D gene uncertain. Germline V gene sequence: CDR1 DFQATT, CDR2 SNEGSKA (reference sequence). The CDR3 covers 11 residues. V was shortened by 3 bases and J by 6 bases, with 6 bases between the two germline ends. The CDR3 DNA reads TGCAGTGCTAGGGCATTCAATGAGCAGTTCTTC. Protein product: CSARAFNEQFF.

This chain connects TRBV29-1 to TRBJ2-5; possibly TRBD1 for D (5 bases). V gave up 7 bases and J gave up 2 bases, with 11 bases separating them. The germline V gene has CDR1 SQVTM and CDR2 ANQGSEA. This CDR3 has 12 amino acids. CDR3 residues: CSAIGQQETQYF. The CDR3 DNA is TGCAGCGCCATAGGACAACAAGAGACCCAGTACTTC.